This T cell receptor (beta chain) derives from a study of T cell responses to AZD1222 COVID-19 vaccine. Only in-frame clones appear in the TCRdb table, and some are missing; sequencing was by immunoSEQ multiplex PCR. The sample has fewer than 100,000 clones, about 83% seen once. With 1 base removed from V and 8 bases from J, the gap between germline ends came to 17 bases. This CDR3 is 15 amino acids long. Germline V CDR1 and CDR2: SGHDN, FVKESK. Study conclusions and caveats: Variant regions that are unmutated are reportedly the target of nearly half of spike-specific TCRs.

A remark on this clone: No antigen is known for it.

The chain recombines TRBV14 with TRBJ1-2; weak D call: TRBD1 (5 bases). This receptor was taken from an adult who received the AZD1222 COVID-19 vaccine. The sequencing here drew on peripheral blood, taken 28 days after the second AZD1222 dose. The CDR3 protein is CASSQVIGGILGYTF. The DNA of the CDR3 is TGTGCCAGCAGCCAAGTGATTGGGGGGATCTTAGGCTACACCTTC.